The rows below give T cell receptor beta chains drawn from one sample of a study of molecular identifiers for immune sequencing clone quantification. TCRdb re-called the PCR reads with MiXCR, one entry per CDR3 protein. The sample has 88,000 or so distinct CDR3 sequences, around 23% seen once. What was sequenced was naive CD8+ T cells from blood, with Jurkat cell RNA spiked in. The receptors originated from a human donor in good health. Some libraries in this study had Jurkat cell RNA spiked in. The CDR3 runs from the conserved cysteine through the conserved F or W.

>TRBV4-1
CASSPQGELGVQYF
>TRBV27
CASSLGPGADYEQYF
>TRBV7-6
CASSQGYTNEKLFF
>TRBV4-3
CASSPESVGEQYF
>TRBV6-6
CASSEGWEQYF
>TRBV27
CASSLVQGLGNEQFF
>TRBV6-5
CASSYSLAGGVAYEQYF
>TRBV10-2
CASSEIGGAGNTIYF
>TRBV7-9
CASSPPDRYYEQYF
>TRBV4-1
CASSQDRSNEQFF
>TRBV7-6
CASSLALGTRDTQYF
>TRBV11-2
CASSLWAPPLGENYNEQFF
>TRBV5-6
CASSLGGQGYYEQYF
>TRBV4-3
CASSQGTGSPYEQYF
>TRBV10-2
CASNGAGGRDTQYF
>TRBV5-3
CASSLNNRGLNYGYTF
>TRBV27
CASSVTSIYPPYEQYF
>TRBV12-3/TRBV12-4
CASRGLGGGELFF
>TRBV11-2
CASSLIQGAEDTQYF
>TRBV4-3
CASSQDGSGGEGYTF
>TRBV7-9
CAGDGEVWGKAANVLTF
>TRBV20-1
CSAHDGHGYTF
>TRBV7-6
CASSLALLFAGGESTPDTQYF
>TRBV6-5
CASSYLGQASYEQYF
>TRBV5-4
CASSPGTSGGEQYF
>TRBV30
CAWSVSVGNQPQHF
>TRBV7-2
CASSLRQGAAGANVLTF
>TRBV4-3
CASRPRRGDMNTEAFF
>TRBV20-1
CSARVETGNNQAQHF
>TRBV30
CAWGDGSYGYTF
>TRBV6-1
CASNLLGGSYEQYF
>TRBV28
CASSLGVPTGELFF
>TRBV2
CASRGGSGHNYGYTF
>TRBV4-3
CASSPGTSGYEQYF
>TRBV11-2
CASSLGTGFDTQYF
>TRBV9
CASSVGGTSGRAMGDTQYF
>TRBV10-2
CASSESYRGDDSPLHF
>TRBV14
CASSLRTWETQYF
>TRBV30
CAWSLTISAEAFF
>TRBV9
CASSVEQGGTEAFF
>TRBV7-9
CASSLAGTEQAFF
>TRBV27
CASSLGGQSYNEQFF
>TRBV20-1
CSAGRDTEAFF
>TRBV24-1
CATSDHGERDYNRGQYF
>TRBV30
CAWSVYRGSYNEQFF